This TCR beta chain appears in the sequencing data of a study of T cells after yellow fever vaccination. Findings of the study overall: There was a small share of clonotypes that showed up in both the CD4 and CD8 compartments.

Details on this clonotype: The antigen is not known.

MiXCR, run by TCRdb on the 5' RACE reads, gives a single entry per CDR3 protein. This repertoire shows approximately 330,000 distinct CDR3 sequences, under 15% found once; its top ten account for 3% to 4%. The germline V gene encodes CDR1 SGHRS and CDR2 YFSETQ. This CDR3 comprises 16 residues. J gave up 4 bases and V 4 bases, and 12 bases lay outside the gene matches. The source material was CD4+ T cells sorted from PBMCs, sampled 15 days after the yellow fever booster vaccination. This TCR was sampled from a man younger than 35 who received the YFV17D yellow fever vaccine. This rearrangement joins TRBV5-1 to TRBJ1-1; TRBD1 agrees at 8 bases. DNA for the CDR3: TGCGCCAGCAGCGACCGGACAGGGAAATTCAGCACTGAAGCTTTCTTT. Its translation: CASSDRTGKFSTEAFF.